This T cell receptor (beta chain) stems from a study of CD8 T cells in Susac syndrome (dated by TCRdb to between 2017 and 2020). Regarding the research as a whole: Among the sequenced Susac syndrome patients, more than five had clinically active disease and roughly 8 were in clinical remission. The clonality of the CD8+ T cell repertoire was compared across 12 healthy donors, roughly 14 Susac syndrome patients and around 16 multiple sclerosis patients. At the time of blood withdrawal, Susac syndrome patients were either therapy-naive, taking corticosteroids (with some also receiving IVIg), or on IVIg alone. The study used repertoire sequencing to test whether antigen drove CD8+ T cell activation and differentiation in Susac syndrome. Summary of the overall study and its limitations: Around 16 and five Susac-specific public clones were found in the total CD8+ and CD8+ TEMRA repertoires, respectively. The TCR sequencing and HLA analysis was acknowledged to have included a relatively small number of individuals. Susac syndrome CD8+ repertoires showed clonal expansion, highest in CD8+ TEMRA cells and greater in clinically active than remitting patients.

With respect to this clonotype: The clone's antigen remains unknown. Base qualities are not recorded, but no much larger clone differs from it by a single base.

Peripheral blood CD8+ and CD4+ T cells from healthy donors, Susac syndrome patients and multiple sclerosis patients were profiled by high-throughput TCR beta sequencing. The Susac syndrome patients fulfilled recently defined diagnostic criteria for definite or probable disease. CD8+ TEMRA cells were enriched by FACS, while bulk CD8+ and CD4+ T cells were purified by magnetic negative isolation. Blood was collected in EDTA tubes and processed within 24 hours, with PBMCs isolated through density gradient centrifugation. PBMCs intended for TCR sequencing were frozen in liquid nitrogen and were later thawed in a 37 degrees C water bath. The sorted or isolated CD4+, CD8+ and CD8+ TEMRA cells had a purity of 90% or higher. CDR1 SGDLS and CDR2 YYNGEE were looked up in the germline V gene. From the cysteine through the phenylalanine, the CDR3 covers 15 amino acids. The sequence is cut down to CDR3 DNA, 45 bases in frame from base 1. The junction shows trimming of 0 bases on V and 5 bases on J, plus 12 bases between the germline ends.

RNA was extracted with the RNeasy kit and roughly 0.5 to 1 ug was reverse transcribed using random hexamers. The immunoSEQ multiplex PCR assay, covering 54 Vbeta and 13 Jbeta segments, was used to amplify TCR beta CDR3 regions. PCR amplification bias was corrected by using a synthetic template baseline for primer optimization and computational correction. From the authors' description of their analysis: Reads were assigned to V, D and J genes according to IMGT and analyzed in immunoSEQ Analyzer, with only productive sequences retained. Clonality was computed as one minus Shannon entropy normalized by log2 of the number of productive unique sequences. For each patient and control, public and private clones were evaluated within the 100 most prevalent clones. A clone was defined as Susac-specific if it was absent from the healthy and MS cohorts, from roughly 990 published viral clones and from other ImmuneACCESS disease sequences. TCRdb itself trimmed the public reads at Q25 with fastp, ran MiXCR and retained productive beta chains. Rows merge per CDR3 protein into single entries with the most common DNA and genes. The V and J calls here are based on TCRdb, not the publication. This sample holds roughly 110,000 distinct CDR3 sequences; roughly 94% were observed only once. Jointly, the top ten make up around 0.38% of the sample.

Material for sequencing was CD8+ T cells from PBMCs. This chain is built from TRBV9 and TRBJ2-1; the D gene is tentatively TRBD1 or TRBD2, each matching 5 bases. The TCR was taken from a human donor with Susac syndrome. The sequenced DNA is TGTGCCAGCAGCGTAGGGCAGGGACGGCACAATGAGCAGTTCTTC. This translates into CASSVGQGRHNEQFF.